One T cell receptor beta chain is described in this entry. Its antigen is unidentified. The data stem from a study of immune cell composition in non-small cell lung cancer. Whole-study results and caveats: Tumour TCR-beta clonality showed no significant link to smoking pack-years. Overall clonality, unlike maximal tumour-associated clone frequency, did not predict TIL reactivity. Tumour-reactive clones were not shown to match dominant in vivo tumour clones.

V was clipped by 4 bases and J by 8 bases; unmatched bases: 10. This CDR3 region has 14 residues. The germline V gene has CDR1 MGHRA and CDR2 YSYEKL. Assay: immunoSEQ multiplex PCR; the TCRdb copy retains only in-frame clones and omits some. This repertoire shows about 7,200 clones, 70% found once; its top ten account for about 4.4%. This chain links TRBV4-1 with TRBJ1-2, with 7 bases identical to TRBD1. Sequences were obtained from lung tumor tissue. This receptor was taken from a human donor with non-small cell lung cancer. CDR3 DNA: TGCGCCAGCAGCCTCGTTGAACAGGGGCGAGGCTACACCTTC. Protein product: CASSLVEQGRGYTF.